This entry features one T cell receptor (beta chain) sequence. This record comes from a study of blood T cell repertoires in COVID-19. Study-wide context: Sample material is recorded as cDNA or gDNA derived from T cells, B-cell-depleted T cells, or PBMCs.

Germline assignment: CDR1 SEHNR and CDR2 FQNEAQ (reference sequence). Trimming shortened V by 5 bases and J by 4 bases, and 13 bases separated the two germline ends. The CDR3 runs 14 residues. Measured with immunoSEQ multiplex PCR; TCRdb has only the in-frame clones, and not every one. The sample lists about 26,000 clones, 92% seen once, with 2.5% to 3% in the top ten. The source of this sequence is a human donor in a cohort sampled during active COVID-19. The sequenced sample was peripheral blood. The chain links TRBV7-9 to TRBJ2-3, with D possibly TRBD2 on 5 matching bases. The CDR3 sequence is CASSPREEPDTQYF. The CDR3 DNA reads TGTGCCAGCAGCCCTCGGGAAGAACCAGATACGCAGTATTTT.